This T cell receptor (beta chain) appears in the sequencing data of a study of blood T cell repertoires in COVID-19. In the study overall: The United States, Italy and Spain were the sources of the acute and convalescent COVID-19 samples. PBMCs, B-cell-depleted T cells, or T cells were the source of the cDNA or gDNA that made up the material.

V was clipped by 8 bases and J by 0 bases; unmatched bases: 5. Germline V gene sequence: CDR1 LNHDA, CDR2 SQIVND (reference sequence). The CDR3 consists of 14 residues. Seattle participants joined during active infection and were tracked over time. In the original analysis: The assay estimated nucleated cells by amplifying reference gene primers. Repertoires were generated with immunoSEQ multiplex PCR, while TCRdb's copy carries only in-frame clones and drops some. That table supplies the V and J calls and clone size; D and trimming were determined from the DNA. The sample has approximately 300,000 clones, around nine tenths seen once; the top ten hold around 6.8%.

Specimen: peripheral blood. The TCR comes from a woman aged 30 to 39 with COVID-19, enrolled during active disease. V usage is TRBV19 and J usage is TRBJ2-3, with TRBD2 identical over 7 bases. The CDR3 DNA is TGTGCCAGTCGTAGCGGGCTTAGCACAGATACGCAGTATTTT. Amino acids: CASRSGLSTDTQYF.